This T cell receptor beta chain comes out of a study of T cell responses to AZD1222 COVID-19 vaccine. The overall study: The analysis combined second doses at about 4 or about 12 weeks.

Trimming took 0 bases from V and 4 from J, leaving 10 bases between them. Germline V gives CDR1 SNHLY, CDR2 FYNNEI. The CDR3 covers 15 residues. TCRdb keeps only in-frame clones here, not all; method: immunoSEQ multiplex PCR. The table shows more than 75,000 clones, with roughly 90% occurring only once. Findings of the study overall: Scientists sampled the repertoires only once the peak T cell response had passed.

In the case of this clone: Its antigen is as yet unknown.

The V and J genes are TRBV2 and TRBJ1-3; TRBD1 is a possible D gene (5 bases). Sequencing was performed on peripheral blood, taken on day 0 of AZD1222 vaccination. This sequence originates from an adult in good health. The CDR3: CASSEAPGLGNTIYF. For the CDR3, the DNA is TGTGCCAGCAGTGAAGCGCCGGGACTGGGAAACACCATATATTTT.